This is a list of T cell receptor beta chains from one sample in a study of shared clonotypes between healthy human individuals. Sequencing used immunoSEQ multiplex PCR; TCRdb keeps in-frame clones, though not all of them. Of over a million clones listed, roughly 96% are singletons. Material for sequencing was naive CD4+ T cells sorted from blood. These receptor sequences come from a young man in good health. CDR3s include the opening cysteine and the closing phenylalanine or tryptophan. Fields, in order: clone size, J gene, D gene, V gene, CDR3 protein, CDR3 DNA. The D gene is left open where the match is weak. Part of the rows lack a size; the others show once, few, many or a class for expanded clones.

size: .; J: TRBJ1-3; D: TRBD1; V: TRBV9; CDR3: CASSRGQRGYGNTIYF; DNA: TGTGCCAGCAGCAGGGGACAGAGGGGATACGGAAACACCATATATTTT
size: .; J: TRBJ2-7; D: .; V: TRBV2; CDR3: CASSEQSTYEQYF; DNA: TGTGCCAGCAGTGAACAGTCTACCTACGAGCAGTACTTC
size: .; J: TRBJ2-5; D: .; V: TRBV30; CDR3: CAWSVRVQETQYF; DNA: TGTGCCTGGAGTGTCAGGGTGCAAGAGACCCAGTACTTC
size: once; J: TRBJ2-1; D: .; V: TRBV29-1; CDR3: CSTRRVDEQFF; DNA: TGCAGCACGAGGCGTGTCGATGAGCAGTTCTTC
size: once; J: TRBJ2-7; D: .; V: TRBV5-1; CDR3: CASSLAPGLRISEQYF; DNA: TGCGCCAGCAGCTTGGCTCCGGGACTCAGAATTTCCGAGCAGTACTTC
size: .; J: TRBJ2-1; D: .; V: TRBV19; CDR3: CASSSLYNEQFF; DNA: TGTGCCAGTAGCTCCCTCTACAATGAGCAGTTCTTC
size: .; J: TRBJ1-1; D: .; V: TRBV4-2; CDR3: CASSSRLANTEAFF; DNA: TGTGCCAGCAGCTCCAGGCTTGCGAACACTGAAGCTTTCTTT
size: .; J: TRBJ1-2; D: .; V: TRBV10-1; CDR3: CASSEYILKDGRGYGYTF; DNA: TGCGCCAGCAGTGAGTACATCCTCAAGGACGGCCGGGGCTATGGCTACACCTTC
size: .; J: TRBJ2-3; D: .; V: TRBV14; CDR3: CASSQEVIVRTTDTQYF; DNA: TGTGCCAGCAGCCAAGAGGTGATAGTCCGAACCACAGATACGCAGTATTTT
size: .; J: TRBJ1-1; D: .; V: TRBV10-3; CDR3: CAISSRPTAEAFF; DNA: TGTGCCATCAGTTCCCGACCAACGGCTGAAGCTTTCTTT
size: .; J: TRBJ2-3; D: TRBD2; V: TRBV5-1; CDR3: CASSPSGGGITQYF; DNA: TGCGCCAGCAGCCCTTCAGGCGGGGGGATTACGCAGTATTTT
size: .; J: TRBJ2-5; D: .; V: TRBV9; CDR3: CASTAPLSQETQYF; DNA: TGTGCCAGCACTGCGCCCCTGAGCCAAGAGACCCAGTACTTC
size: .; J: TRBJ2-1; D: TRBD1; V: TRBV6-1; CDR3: CASSQQGAGEQFF; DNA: TGTGCCAGCAGTCAACAGGGGGCAGGTGAGCAGTTCTTC
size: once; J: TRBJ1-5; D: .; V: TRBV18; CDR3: CASSPEATGTRDQPQHF; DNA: TGTGCCAGCTCACCTGAAGCGACAGGCACAAGGGATCAGCCCCAGCATTTT
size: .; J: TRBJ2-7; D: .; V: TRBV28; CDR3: CASSSQLYEQYF; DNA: TGTGCCAGCAGTTCTCAACTCTACGAGCAGTACTTC
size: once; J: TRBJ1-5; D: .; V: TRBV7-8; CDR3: CASSLARQAFNQPQHF; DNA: TGTGCCAGCAGCTTAGCGCGACAGGCCTTCAATCAGCCCCAGCATTTT
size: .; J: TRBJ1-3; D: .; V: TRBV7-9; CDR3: CASSFRELTENTIYF; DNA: TGTGCCAGCAGCTTTCGAGAATTGACGGAAAACACCATATATTTT
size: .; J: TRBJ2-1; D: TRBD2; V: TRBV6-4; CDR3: CASSRTSGRLNEQFF; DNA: TGTGCCAGCAGCCGGACTAGCGGGAGGCTCAATGAGCAGTTCTTC
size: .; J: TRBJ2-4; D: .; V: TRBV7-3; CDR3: CASSLMGSGRSIQYF; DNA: TGTGCCAGCAGCTTAATGGGGTCGGGCAGAAGCATTCAGTACTTC
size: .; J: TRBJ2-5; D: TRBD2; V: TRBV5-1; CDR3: CASSLLLAGQETQYF; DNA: TGCGCCAGCAGCTTGTTACTAGCGGGACAGGAGACCCAGTACTTC
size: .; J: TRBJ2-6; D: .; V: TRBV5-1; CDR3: CASSLAPLSGANVLTF; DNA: TGCGCCAGCAGCTTGGCCCCTCTCTCTGGGGCCAACGTCCTGACTTTC
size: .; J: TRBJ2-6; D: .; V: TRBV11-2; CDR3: CASSSLLSGANVLTF; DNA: TGTGCCAGCAGCTCCCTCCTCTCTGGGGCCAACGTCCTGACTTTC
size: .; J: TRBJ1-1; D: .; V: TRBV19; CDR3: CASSVQGNLANTEAFF; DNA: TGTGCCAGTAGTGTTCAGGGTAACCTGGCGAACACTGAAGCTTTCTTT
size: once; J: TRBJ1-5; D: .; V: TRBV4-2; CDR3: CASSLSPVPGPQHF; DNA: TGTGCCAGCAGCCTGTCACCGGTGCCTGGGCCCCAGCATTTT
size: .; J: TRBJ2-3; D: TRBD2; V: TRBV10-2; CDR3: CASRDGTSVHTQYF; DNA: TGCGCCAGCAGGGATGGGACTAGCGTACATACGCAGTATTTT
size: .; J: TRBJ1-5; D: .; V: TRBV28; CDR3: CASSSLSEPQHF; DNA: TGTGCCAGCAGTTCCCTCAGTGAGCCCCAGCATTTT
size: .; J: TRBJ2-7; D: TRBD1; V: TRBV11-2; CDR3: CASSKDRAYEQYF; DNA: TGTGCCAGCAGCAAGGACAGGGCCTACGAGCAGTACTTC
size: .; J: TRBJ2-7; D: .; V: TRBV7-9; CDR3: CASSPPWTDNYEQYF; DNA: TGTGCCAGCAGCCCCCCCTGGACAGATAACTACGAGCAGTACTTC
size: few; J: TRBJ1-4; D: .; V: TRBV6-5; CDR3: CASSYTNSVQLFF; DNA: TGTGCCAGCAGTTACACGAACAGTGTTCAACTGTTTTTT
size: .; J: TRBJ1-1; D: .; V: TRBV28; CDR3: CASSSGGMNTEAFF; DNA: TGTGCCAGCAGTTCTGGGGGCATGAACACTGAAGCTTTCTTT
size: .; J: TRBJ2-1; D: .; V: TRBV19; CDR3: CASSPLRRGDEQFF; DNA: TGTGCCAGTAGCCCGCTTCGAAGAGGCGATGAGCAGTTCTTC
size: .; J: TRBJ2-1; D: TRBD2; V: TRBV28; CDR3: CASRPSGRPYNEQFF; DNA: TGTGCCAGCAGGCCCAGCGGGAGGCCCTACAATGAGCAGTTCTTC
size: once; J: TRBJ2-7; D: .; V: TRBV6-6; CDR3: CASSGTTYEQYF; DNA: TGTGCCAGCAGCGGGACAACTTACGAGCAGTACTTC
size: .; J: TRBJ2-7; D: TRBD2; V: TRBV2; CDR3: CASSPGLAELYEQYF; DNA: TGTGCCAGCAGTCCGGGACTAGCGGAGCTCTACGAGCAGTACTTC
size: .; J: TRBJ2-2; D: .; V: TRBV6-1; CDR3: CASSEVGRNTGELFF; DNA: TGTGCCAGCAGTGAAGTGGGTAGAAACACCGGGGAGCTGTTTTTT
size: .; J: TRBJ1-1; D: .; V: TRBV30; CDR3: CAWTPVRTSEAFF; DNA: TGTGCCTGGACACCGGTCCGTACATCTGAAGCTTTCTTT
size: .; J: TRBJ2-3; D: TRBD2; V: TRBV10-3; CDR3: CAISERLSGRAQDTQYF; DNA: TGTGCCATCAGTGAGCGTCTTAGTGGGAGGGCCCAAGATACGCAGTATTTT
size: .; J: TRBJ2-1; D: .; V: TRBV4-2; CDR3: CASSQVSGGTDNEQFF; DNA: TGTGCCAGCAGCCAAGTGTCCGGCGGGACGGACAATGAGCAGTTCTTC
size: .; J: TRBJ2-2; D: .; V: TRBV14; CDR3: CASSQDLGSQLFF; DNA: TGTGCCAGCAGCCAAGATCTCGGCTCTCAGCTGTTTTTT
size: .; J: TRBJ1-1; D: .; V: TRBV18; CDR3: CASSPPAGGASTEAFF; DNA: TGTGCCAGCTCACCACCGGCTGGAGGGGCTAGCACTGAAGCTTTCTTT
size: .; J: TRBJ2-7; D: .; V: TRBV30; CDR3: CAWSTAGGFYEQYF; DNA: TGTGCCTGGAGTACCGCAGGGGGGTTCTACGAGCAGTACTTC
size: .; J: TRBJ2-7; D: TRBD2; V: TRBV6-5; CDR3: CASSYEVGGNREQYF; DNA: TGTGCCAGCAGTTACGAGGTCGGGGGGAATAGGGAGCAGTACTTC
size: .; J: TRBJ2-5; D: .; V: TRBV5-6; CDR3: CASSLDSRETQYF; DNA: TGTGCCAGCAGCTTGGACTCCCGTGAGACCCAGTACTTC
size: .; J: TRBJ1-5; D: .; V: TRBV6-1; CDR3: CASRGQLNQPQHF; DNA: TGTGCCAGCAGAGGACAGCTCAATCAGCCCCAGCATTTT
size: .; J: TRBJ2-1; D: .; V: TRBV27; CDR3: CASSLRTGTEQFF; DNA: TGTGCCAGCAGTTTACGGACCGGGACTGAGCAGTTCTTC
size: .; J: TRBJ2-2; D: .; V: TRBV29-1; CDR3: CSVGALPNTGELFF; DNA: TGCAGCGTTGGAGCCCTACCGAACACCGGGGAGCTGTTTTTT
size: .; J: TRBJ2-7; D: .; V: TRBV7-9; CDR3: CASSPTSPISYEQYF; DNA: TGTGCCAGCAGCCCGACTAGTCCCATCTCCTACGAGCAGTACTTC
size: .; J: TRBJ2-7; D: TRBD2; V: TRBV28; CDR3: CATRPSGSYEQYF; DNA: TGTGCCACCCGGCCTAGCGGGAGCTACGAGCAGTACTTC
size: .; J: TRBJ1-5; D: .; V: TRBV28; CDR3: CASSFSVNQPQHF; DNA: TGTGCCAGCAGTTTTAGCGTAAATCAGCCCCAGCATTTT
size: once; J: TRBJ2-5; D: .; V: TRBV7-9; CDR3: CASSLGRLGQETQYF; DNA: TGTGCCAGCAGCTTAGGCAGATTGGGCCAAGAGACCCAGTACTTC
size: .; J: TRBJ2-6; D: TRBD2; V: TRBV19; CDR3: CASISGALGANVLTF; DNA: TGTGCCAGTATAAGCGGGGCCCTGGGGGCCAACGTCCTGACTTTC
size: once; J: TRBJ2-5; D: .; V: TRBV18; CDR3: CASSPGGNQETQYF; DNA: TGTGCCAGCTCACCGGGGGGTAACCAAGAGACCCAGTACTTC
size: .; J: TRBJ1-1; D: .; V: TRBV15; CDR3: CATSRDRGFEAFF; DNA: TGTGCCACCAGCAGAGATCGAGGGTTTGAAGCTTTCTTT